This TCR beta chain comes out of a study of shared clonotypes between healthy human individuals. Data came from immunoSEQ multiplex PCR; TCRdb stores just in-frame clones and leaves some out. The data show about 980,000 clones, less than 85% seen once. Each sample came from a Caucasian adult donor living in Nashville, Tennessee. The CDR3 contains 15 residues. Germline assignment: CDR1 SGHKS and CDR2 YYEKEE (reference sequence). Deletions cut 4 bases from V and 2 bases from J, with 13 bases between. This chain links TRBV5-5 with TRBJ2-1; unclear D gene. Material for sequencing was memory CD4+ T cells sorted from blood. Subset specified: CD45RA-negative fraction. The receptor's source is a man aged 18-30 years in good health. CDR3 loop: CASSPGLRTYNEQFF. The CDR3 DNA follows: TGTGCCAGCAGCCCTGGATTGAGAACCTACAATGAGCAGTTCTTC.